This T cell receptor (beta chain) was recorded in a study of regulatory T cells in long-lasting Graves disease. Study-wide points: Favored gene segments in persistent disease were TRBV28, TRBJ1-2 and TRBJ2-5.

CDR1 GTSNPN and CDR2 SVGIG come from the germline V gene (reference sequence). The CDR3 covers 14 residues. Trimming took off 4 bases at V and 2 bases at J, with 9 bases between the two ends. This clonotype was observed at least ten times. The antigen is unknown. Arm-PCR of CDR3 regions and iRepertoire HTBI primers were used to build TCR beta libraries. Each CDR3 protein is one row after TCRdb ran MiXCR on the multiplex PCR reads. The table shows roughly 510,000 distinct CDR3 sequences, with 15% to 20% occurring only once. Indicated time point: newly diagnosed GD, antithyroid drugs for less than 3 months. The TCR library was made from RNA extracted from PBMCs. Criteria from the American Thyroid Association guidelines were applied to diagnose Graves' disease. These data also formed part of another study, on T cells in Graves' hyperthyroidism and ophthalmopathy. That source reports: Ophthalmopathy and stable hyperthyroidism were separated by a 13 V-J model.

The chain combines TRBV30 with TRBJ2-6; D uncertain. The sequence came from a man between 18 and 29 years old with Graves disease. This sample comprised peripheral blood mononuclear cells (PBMCs), obtained at new diagnosis, from a patient treated with antithyroid drugs. The CDR3 sequence: CAWIADTGANVLTF. The DNA for the CDR3 is TGTGCCTGGATTGCCGACACTGGGGCCAACGTCCTGACTTTC.